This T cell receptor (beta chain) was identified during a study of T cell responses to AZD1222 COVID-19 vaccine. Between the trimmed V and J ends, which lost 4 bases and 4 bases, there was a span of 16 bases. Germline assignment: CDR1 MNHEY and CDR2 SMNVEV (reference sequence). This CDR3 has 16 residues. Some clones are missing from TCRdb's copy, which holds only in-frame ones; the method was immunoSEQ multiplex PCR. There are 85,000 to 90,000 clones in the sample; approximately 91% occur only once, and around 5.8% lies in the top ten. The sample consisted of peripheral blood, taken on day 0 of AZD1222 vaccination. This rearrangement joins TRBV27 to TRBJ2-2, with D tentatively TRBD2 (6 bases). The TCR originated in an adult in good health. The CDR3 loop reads CASSSLPGAGTGELFF. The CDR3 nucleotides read TGTGCCAGCAGTTCCCTCCCGGGAGCGGGCACCGGGGAGCTGTTTTTT.